A single T cell receptor beta chain is shown here with its context. This entry belongs to a study of blood T cell repertoires in COVID-19. Study-wide background: The United States, Italy and Spain provided the acute and convalescent COVID-19 samples. PBMCs, B-cell-depleted T cells, or T cells provided the cDNA or gDNA that made up the material.

In the study's own analysis: Reference gene primer amplification in the assay estimated nucleated cell counts. Libraries were prepared by immunoSEQ multiplex PCR; TCRdb keeps only in-frame clonotypes and omits some of them. Clone size and V and J calls were adopted from that table, with D and trimming inferred from the DNA. Altogether over 150,000 clones are present, approximately 81% being singletons, with the ten largest covering 13% to 15%. This TCR derives from a man between 18 and 35 years old with active or convalescent COVID-19. Sequencing was performed on peripheral blood.

CDR3 sequence (DNA): TGTGCCAGTAGTAACGGACAAAACACCGGGGAGCTGTTTTTT. Translation: CASSNGQNTGELFF. The chain joins TRBV19 to TRBJ2-2; D might be TRBD1 (5 bases). This CDR3 has 14 amino acids. Germline assignment: CDR1 LNHDA and CDR2 SQIVND (reference sequence). V was clipped by 4 bases and J by 2 bases, with 8 bases between them.